This T cell receptor beta chain was profiled in a study of blood T cell repertoires in COVID-19. Whole-study context: Some COVID-19 samples were acute and others convalescent; all came from the United States, Italy and Spain. Sources were T cells, B-cell-depleted T cells, or PBMCs; the material itself was cDNA or gDNA.

V shed 4 bases, J shed 7 bases, and the junction held 10 bases outside the gene matches. The V gene's germline CDR1 is SGHRS and CDR2 YFSETQ. The length of the CDR3 is 15 residues. The authors' processing: Amplification of reference gene primers provided the estimated nucleated cell counts. Libraries were prepared by immunoSEQ multiplex PCR; TCRdb keeps only in-frame clonotypes and omits some of them. V and J calls and clone size are as listed in that table; D and trimming were resolved from the DNA. The repertoire holds around 100,000 clones, about 90% seen once, with approximately 7% in the top ten.

Material for sequencing was peripheral blood. This clonotype was sampled from a man younger than 40 in a cohort sampled during active COVID-19. The chain employs TRBV5-1 and TRBJ2-3, with 9 bases identical to TRBD1. CDR3 region: CASSTMGQGLNTQYF. CDR3 coding DNA: TGCGCCAGCAGCACAATGGGACAGGGTCTCAATACGCAGTATTTT.